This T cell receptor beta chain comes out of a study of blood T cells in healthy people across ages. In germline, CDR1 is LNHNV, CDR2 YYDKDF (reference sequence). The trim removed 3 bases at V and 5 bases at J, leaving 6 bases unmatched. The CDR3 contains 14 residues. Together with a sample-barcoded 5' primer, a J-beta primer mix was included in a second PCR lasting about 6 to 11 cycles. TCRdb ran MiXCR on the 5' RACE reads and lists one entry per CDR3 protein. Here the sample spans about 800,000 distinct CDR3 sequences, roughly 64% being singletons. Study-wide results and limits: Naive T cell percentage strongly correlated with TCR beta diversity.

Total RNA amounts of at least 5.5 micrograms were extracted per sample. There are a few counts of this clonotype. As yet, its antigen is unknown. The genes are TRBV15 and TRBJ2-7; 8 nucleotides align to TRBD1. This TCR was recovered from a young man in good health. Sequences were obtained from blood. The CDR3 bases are TGTGCCACCAGCAGGACAGGGGTTGTCCACGAGCAGTACTTC. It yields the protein CATSRTGVVHEQYF.